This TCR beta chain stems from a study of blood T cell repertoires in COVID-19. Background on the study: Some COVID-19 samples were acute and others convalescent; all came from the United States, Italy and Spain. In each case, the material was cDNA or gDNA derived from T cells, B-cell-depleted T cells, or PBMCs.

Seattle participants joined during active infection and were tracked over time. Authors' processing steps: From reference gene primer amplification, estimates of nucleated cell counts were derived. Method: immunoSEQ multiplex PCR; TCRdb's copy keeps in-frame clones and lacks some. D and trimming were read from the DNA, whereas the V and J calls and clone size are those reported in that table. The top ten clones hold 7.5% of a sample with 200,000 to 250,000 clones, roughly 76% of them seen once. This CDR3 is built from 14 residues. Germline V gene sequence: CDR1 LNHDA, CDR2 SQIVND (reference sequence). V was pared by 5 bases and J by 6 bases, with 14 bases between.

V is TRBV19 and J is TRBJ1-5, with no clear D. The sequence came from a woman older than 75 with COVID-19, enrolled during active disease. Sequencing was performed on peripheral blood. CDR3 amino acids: CASSHPAYAQPQHF. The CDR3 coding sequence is TGTGCCAGTAGTCACCCAGCGTACGCTCAGCCCCAGCATTTT.